The 3 T cell receptor beta chains presented below share a single source sample, sequenced in a study of blood T cells in healthy people across ages. PCR was performed a second time for about 6 to 12 cycles using a sample-barcoded 5' primer and a J-beta primer mix. From the 5' RACE reads, TCRdb called clonotypes with MiXCR, one entry per CDR3 protein. The sample contains approximately 2,000,000 distinct CDR3 sequences, about 39% of which appear only once. Input material: blood. These receptors all come from a human donor in good health.

This clonotype was seen more than once but under ten times. The chain combines TRBV7-2 with TRBJ1-5; D perhaps matches TRBD1 (5 bases). Trimming pared 1 base from V and 9 bases from J, leaving 16 bases between. The length of the CDR3 is 15 residues. From germline, CDR1 is SGHTA and CDR2 FQGNSA. The DNA for the CDR3 is TGTGCCAGCAGCTTAGTCACAGGCTCTTGGTGGCCCCAGCATTTT. Its protein product is CASSLVTGSWWPQHF.

This clonotype showed up just a few times. The chain carries TRBV7-2 and TRBJ1-2; 9 bases are shared with TRBD1. Per the germline V gene, CDR1 is SGHTA and CDR2 is FQGNSA. The length of the CDR3 is 18 residues. The ends lost 1 base at V and 3 bases at J; junction bases unmatched: 12. CDR3 DNA sequence: TGTGCCAGCAGCTTAGTAGGTGCTGGACAGGGGCCCGACTATGGCTACACCTTC. Its translation: CASSLVGAGQGPDYGYTF.

This rearrangement joins TRBV6-2 or TRBV6-3 to TRBJ1-5; possibly TRBD1 for D (6 bases). V was shortened by 3 bases and J by 3 bases, with 18 bases between the two germline ends. The length of the CDR3 is 17 residues. Germline V gene lookup returns CDR1 MNHEY and CDR2 SVGEGT. The CDR3 DNA follows: TGTGCCAGCAGTTATCGCGGACAGCGCAACCTCAATCAGCCCCAGCATTTT. Encoded protein: CASSYRGQRNLNQPQHF.